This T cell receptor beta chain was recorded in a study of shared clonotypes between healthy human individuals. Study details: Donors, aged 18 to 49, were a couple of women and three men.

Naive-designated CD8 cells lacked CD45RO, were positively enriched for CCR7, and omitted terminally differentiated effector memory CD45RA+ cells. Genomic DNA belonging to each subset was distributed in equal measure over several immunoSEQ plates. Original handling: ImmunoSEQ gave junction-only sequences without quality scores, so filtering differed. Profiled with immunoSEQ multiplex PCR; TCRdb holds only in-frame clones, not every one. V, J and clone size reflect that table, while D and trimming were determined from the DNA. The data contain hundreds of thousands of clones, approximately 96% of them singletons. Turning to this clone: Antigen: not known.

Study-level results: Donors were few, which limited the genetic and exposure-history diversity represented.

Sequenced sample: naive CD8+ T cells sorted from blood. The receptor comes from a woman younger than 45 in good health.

The CDR3 reads CASSLITEGEQFF. The CDR3 nucleotides are TGTGCCAGCAGCTTAATCACGGAGGGTGAGCAGTTCTTC. The chain employs TRBV7-9 and TRBJ2-1; the D gene is possibly TRBD2 (6 bases). Germline V lookup: CDR1 SEHNR, CDR2 FQNEAQ (reference sequence). The CDR3 is 13 residues long. With 2 bases removed from V and 9 bases from J, the gap between germline ends came to 11 bases.